This TCR beta chain was recovered during a study of blood T cells in healthy people across ages. Combining a sample-barcoded 5' primer with a J-beta primer mix, a second PCR ran for about 7 to 11 cycles. TCRdb itself ran the 5' RACE reads through MiXCR, one entry per CDR3 protein. The data show about 670,000 distinct CDR3 sequences, around 50% seen once. This clonotype was counted many times. Germline-derived CDR1 and CDR2 are LGHDT and YNNKEL (reference sequence). Losses at the gene ends were 0 bases for V and 13 bases for J; bases not matched to a gene: 11. The CDR3 covers 15 residues. The TCR originated in a woman of 80 years or more in good health. This rearrangement joins TRBV3-1 to TRBJ2-1; 8 bases agree with TRBD1. Input material: blood. CDR3: CASSQEGQLQGGQFF. The CDR3 DNA sequence: TGTGCCAGCAGCCAAGAGGGCCAATTACAGGGGGGACAGTTCTTC.